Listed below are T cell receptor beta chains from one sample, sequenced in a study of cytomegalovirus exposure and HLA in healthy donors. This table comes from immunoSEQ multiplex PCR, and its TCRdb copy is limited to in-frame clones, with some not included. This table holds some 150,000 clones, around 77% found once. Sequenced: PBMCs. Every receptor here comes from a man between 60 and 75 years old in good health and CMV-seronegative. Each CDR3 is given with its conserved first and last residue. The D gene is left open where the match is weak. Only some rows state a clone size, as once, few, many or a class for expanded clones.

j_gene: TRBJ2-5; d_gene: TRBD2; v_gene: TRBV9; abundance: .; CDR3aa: CASSSGRGTKETQYF; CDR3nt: TGTGCCAGCAGCTCCGGGAGGGGGACGAAGGAGACCCAGTACTTC
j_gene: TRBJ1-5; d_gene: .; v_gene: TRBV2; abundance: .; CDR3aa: CASSEGANLGPQHF; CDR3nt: TGTGCCAGCAGTGAGGGTGCAAACCTAGGTCCCCAGCATTTT
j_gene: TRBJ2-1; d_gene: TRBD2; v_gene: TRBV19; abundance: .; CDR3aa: CASSIGGVTGGNEQFF; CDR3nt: TGTGCCAGTAGTATAGGGGGTGTGACGGGGGGGAATGAGCAGTTCTTC
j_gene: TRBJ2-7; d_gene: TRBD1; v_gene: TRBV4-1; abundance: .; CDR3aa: CASSFRQGATYEQYF; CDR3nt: TGCGCCAGCAGCTTTCGACAGGGGGCCACCTACGAGCAGTACTTC
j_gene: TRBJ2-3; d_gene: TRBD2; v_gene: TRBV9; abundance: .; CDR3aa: CASSRGAGGFQDTQYF; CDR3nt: TGTGCCAGCAGCAGAGGGGCGGGGGGGTTTCAAGATACGCAGTATTTT
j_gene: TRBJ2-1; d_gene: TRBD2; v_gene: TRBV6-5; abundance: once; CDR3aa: CASSYSITSGGGEQFF; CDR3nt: TGTGCCAGCAGTTACTCGATCACTAGCGGGGGAGGTGAGCAGTTCTTC
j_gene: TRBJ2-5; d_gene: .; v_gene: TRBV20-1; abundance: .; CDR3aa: CSASTGTQYF; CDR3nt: TGCAGTGCTAGTACGGGGACCCAGTACTTC
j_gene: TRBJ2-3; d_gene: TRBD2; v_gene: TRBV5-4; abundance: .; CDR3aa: CASSHGLALTSTDTQYF; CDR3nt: TGTGCCAGCAGCCACGGACTAGCACTTACTAGCACAGATACGCAGTATTTT
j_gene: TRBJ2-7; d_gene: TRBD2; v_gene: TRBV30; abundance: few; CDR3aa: CAWRRTSGGAYEQYF; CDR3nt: TGTGCCTGGAGGAGAACTAGCGGGGGGGCCTACGAGCAGTACTTC
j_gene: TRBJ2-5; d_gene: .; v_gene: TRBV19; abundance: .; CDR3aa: CASRGHSQETQYF; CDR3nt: TGTGCCAGCCGGGGACATTCCCAAGAGACCCAGTACTTC
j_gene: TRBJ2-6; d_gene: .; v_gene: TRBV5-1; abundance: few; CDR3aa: CASSLGQVDGANVLTF; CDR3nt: TGCGCCAGCAGCTTGGGGCAGGTGGATGGGGCCAACGTCCTGACTTTC
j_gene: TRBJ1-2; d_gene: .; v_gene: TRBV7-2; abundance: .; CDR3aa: CASSPGGVLVDYGYTF; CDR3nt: TGTGCCAGCAGCCCGGGGGGGGTGTTAGTGGACTATGGCTACACCTTC
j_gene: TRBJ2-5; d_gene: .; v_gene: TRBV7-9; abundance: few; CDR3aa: CSSSSGRGSQETQYF; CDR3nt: TGTTCCAGCAGCTCCGGCAGGGGCTCCCAAGAGACCCAGTACTTC
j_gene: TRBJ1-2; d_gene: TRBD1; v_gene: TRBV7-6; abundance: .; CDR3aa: CASSLGAGGDYGYTF; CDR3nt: TGTGCCAGCAGCTTAGGTGCAGGGGGCGACTATGGCTACACCTTC
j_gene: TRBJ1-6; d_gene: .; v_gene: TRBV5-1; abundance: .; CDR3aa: CASSGMAGAYNSPLHF; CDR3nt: TGCGCCAGCAGCGGGATGGCGGGAGCCTATAATTCACCCCTCCACTTT
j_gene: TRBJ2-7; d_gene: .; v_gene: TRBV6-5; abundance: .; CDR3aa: CASSRGQLVPYEQYF; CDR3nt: TGTGCCAGCAGCCGAGGACAGCTTGTCCCCTACGAGCAGTACTTC
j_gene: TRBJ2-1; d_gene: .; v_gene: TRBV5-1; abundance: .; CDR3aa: CASSSDLYNEQFF; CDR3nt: TGCGCCAGCAGCTCGGACTTATACAATGAGCAGTTCTTC
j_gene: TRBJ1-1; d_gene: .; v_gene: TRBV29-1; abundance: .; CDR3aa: CSVTTGSGTEAFF; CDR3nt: TGCAGCGTTACTACAGGGTCGGGCACTGAAGCTTTCTTT
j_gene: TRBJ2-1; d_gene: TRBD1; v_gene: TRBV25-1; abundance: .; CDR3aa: CASSLQGAVYNEQFF; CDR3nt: TGTGCCAGCAGTTTACAGGGGGCTGTTTACAATGAGCAGTTCTTC
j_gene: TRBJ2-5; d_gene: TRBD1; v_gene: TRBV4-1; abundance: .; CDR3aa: CASSHRGQGAAETQYF; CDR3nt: TGCGCCAGCAGCCATCGCGGACAGGGGGCTGCGGAGACCCAGTACTTC
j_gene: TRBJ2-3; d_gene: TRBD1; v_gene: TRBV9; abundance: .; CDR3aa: CASSGGTGVSTDTQYF; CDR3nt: TGTGCCAGCAGCGGGGGGACAGGGGTTAGCACAGATACGCAGTATTTT
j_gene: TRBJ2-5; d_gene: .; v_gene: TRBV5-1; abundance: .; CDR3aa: CASSSGQIIQETQYF; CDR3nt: TGCGCCAGCAGCTCCGGACAGATTATACAAGAGACCCAGTACTTC
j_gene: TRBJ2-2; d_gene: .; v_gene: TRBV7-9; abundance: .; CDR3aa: CASSLTSPDTGELFF; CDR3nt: TGTGCCAGCAGCTTAACTAGCCCCGACACCGGGGAGCTGTTTTTT
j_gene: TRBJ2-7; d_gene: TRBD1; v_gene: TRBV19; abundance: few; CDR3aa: CASSNQGARNEQYF; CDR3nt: TGTGCCAGTAGTAACCAGGGGGCGAGGAACGAGCAGTACTTC
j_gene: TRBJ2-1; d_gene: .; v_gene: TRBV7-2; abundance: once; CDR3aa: CASSISPFSYNEQFF; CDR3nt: TGTGCCAGCAGCATCTCCCCCTTCTCCTACAATGAGCAGTTCTTC
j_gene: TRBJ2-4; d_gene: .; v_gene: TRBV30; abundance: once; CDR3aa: CAWETALAKNIQYF; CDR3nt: TGTGCCTGGGAGACAGCCCTAGCCAAAAACATTCAGTACTTC
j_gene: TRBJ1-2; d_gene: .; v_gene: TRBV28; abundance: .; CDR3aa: CASSLMSYGYTF; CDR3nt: TGTGCCAGCAGTTTAATGAGCTATGGCTACACCTTC
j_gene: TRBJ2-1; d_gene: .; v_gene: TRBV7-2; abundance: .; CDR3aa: CASSLEDRIGLYNEQFF; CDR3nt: TGTGCCAGCAGCTTAGAGGACAGAATAGGTTTATACAATGAGCAGTTCTTC
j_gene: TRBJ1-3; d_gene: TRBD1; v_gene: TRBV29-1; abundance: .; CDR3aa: CIGIGGNFGNTIYF; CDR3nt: TGCATCGGGATAGGGGGCAACTTTGGAAACACCATATATTTT
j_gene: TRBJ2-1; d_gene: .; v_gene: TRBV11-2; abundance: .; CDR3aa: CASSHSGAALNEQFF; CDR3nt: TGTGCCAGCAGCCACAGCGGTGCGGCCTTAAATGAGCAGTTCTTC
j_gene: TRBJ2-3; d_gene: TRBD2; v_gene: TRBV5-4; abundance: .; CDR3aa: CASSSQRGGADTQYF; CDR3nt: TGTGCCAGCAGCTCGCAGCGGGGGGGTGCAGATACGCAGTATTTT
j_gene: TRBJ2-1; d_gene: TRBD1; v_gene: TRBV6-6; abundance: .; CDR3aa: CASWAGTGGHEQFF; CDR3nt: TGTGCCAGCTGGGCCGGGACAGGGGGCCATGAGCAGTTCTTC
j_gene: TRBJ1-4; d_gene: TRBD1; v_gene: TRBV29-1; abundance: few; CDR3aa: CSAGTEPNEKLFF; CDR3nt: TGCAGCGCGGGGACAGAACCTAATGAAAAACTGTTTTTT
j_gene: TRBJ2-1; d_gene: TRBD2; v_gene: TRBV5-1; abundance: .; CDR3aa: CASSLVGAGDGFDEQFF; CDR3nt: TGCGCCAGCAGCTTGGTTGGGGCGGGGGATGGGTTCGATGAGCAGTTCTTC
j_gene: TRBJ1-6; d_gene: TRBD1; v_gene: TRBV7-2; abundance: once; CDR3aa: CASSLGDRYSPLHF; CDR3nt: TGTGCCAGCAGCTTAGGGGACAGATATTCACCCCTCCACTTT
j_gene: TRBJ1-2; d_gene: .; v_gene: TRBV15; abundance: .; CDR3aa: CATSRDLLGPDTF; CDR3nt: TGTGCCACCAGCAGAGATCTCCTGGGGCCTGATACCTTC
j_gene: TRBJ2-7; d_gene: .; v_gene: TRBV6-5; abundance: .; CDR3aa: CASTLGDEQYF; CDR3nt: TGTGCCAGCACCCTCGGAGACGAGCAGTACTTC
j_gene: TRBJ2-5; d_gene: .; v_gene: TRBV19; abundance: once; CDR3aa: CASSTGRGPGQETQYF; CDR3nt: TGTGCCAGTAGTACGGGGCGGGGACCTGGACAAGAGACCCAGTACTTC
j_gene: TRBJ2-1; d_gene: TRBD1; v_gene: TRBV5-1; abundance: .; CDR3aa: CASSWTGGLNEQFF; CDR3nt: TGCGCCAGCAGCTGGACAGGGGGCTTGAATGAGCAGTTCTTC
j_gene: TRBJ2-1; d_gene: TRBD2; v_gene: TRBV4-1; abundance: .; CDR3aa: CASSPRAGLAGGLVNEQFF; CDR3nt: TGCGCCAGCAGCCCGCGTGCCGGACTAGCGGGGGGCCTAGTCAATGAGCAGTTCTTC
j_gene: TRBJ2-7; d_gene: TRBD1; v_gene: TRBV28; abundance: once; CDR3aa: CASKQGAPYEQYF; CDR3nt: TGTGCCAGCAAGCAGGGGGCGCCCTACGAGCAGTACTTC
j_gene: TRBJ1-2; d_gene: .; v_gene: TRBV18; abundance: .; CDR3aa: CASSPPLPDGYTF; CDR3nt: TGTGCCAGCTCACCACCTTTGCCAGATGGCTACACCTTC
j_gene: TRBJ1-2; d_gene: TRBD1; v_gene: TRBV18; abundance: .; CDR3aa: CASSPRGQGESGYTF; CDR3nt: TGTGCCAGCTCACCCCGGGGACAGGGGGAAAGTGGCTACACCTTC
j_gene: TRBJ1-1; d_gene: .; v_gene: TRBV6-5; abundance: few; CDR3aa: CASSLKLNTEAFF; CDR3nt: TGTGCCAGCAGTCTAAAACTGAACACTGAAGCTTTCTTT
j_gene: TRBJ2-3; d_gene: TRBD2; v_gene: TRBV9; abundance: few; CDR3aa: CASSVGTSGAAPYTQYF; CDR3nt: TGTGCCAGCAGCGTAGGAACTAGCGGGGCGGCCCCCTATACGCAGTATTTT
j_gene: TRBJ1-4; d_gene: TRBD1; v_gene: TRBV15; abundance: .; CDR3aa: CATSRGVEGAVEKLFF; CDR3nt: TGTGCCACCAGCAGAGGGGTGGAGGGGGCGGTTGAAAAACTGTTTTTT
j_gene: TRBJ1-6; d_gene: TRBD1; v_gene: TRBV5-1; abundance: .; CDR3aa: CASSPGGGNSPLHF; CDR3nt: TGCGCCAGCAGCCCAGGGGGCGGTAATTCACCCCTCCACTTT
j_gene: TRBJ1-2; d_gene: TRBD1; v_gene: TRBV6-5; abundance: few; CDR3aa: CASRVGQGRGYTF; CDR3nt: TGTGCCAGCAGAGTAGGACAGGGGCGAGGCTACACCTTC
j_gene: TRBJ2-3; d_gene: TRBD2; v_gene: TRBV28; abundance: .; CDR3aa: CASHAGGADTQYF; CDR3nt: TGTGCCAGCCACGCGGGGGGCGCAGATACGCAGTATTTT
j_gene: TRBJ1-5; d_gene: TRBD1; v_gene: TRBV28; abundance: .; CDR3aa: CASRDRGILGQPQHF; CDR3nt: TGTGCCAGCCGGGACAGGGGGATTTTGGGTCAGCCCCAGCATTTT
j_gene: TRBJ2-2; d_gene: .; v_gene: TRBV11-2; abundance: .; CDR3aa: CASSSRGANEELFF; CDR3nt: TGTGCCAGCAGCTCCCGGGGGGCCAACGAGGAGCTGTTTTTT
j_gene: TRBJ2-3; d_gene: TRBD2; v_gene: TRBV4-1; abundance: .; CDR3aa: CASSQGPAGAPDTQYF; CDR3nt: TGCGCCAGCAGCCAAGGGCCAGCGGGAGCCCCAGATACGCAGTATTTT
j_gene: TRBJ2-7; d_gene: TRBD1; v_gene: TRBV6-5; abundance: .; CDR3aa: CASSDNRGSYEQYF; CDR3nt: TGTGCCAGCAGTGATAACAGGGGTTCCTACGAGCAGTACTTC
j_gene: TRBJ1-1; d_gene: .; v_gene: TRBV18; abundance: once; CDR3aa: CASSLGSMNTEAFF; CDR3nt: TGTGCCAGCTCACTCGGGTCCATGAACACTGAAGCTTTCTTT
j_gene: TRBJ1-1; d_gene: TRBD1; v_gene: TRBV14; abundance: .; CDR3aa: CASSQRDRGLLRSEAFF; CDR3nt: TGTGCCAGCAGCCAACGGGACAGGGGCCTCTTAAGGAGTGAAGCTTTCTTT
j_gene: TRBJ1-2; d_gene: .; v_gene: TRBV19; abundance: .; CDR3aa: CASRFPRGDYGYTF; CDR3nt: TGTGCCAGTAGGTTCCCACGAGGAGACTATGGCTACACCTTC
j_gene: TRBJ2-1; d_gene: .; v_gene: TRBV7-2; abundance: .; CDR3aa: CASSLFPVTRSYNEQFF; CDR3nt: TGTGCCAGCAGCTTATTCCCGGTCACTCGCTCCTACAATGAGCAGTTCTTC
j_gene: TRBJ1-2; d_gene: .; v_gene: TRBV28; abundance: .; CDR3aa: CASSLQTENYGYTF; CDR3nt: TGTGCCAGCAGTTTACAAACCGAGAACTATGGCTACACCTTC